This TCR beta chain came from a study of early T cells in non-severe SARS-CoV-2 infection (dated by TCRdb to about 2021). For the study in its entirety: Because TCR sequencing was done on bulk RNA from unsorted whole blood, the alpha and beta chains could not be paired.

This was a case-control study nested in a cohort of healthcare workers in London, UK, who had nasopharyngeal swab PCR tests and blood samples taken every week. Healthcare workers were recruited during the week of the UK lockdown, between 23 and 31 March 2020, and followed weekly for up to roughly 15 weeks. A distance of 6 bases separates the germline ends of V and J, which lose 3 bases and 0 bases respectively. CDR1 and CDR2, per the germline V gene, are SGHTA and FQGNSA. Including cysteine and phenylalanine, the CDR3 has 14 amino acids. Only CDR3 DNA remains: 42 bases, in frame from the first base. Receptor amplification or capture employed 5' RACE. Sequencing instrument: NextSeq 500. To correct for sequencing error and PCR bias, the TCR library protocol tagged individual cDNA molecules with unique molecular identifiers. Sequencing covered both TCR alpha and beta chains, and within each sample the abundances of alpha and beta sequences were tightly co-correlated. In the paper's pipeline: Decombinator V4 was used to perform V gene, J gene and CDR3 annotation of TCR sequences. TCRs were defined as expanded if a significant change between any two time points was detected under a Poisson model with p below 0.0001. TCR abundances were normalised to the total number of TCRs sequenced per sample and expressed as counts per million. MAIT TCRs were defined by TRAV1-2 paired with TRAJ12, TRAJ20 or TRAJ33, and iNKT TCRs by TRAV10 paired with TRAJ18. A search of VDJdb, accessed on 1 November 2021, was run for TCRs annotated to CMV, EBV and SARS-CoV-2, with TCRs annotated for multiple antigens excluded. TCRdb cleaned the public reads at Q25 with fastp, built clones with MiXCR and kept in-frame beta chains. Duplicate CDR3 protein sequences are folded into a single record with the most common DNA and genes. TCRdb, not the original authors, processed these V and J calls. Recorded for this sample are roughly 86,000 distinct CDR3 sequences; roughly 15% of them occurred a single time. The ten largest make up about 0.59% of the sample.

Overall study outcomes, separate from this receptor: VDJdb matching was skewed toward anti-spike CD8 responses and likely underestimated virus-specific expansions by missing private and CD4 specificities.

This clonotype was counted a few times. Its antigen is still unknown. No base quality values were provided; no much bigger clone lies one nucleotide off. The sequencing sample was made of whole blood. Recombination linked TRBV7-2 to TRBJ1-3; the D gene assignment is ambiguous. This clonotype was obtained from an adult who was a healthcare worker with PCR-confirmed SARS-CoV-2 infection or an uninfected control (not recorded which). Read as DNA, the sequence is TGTGCCAGCAGCTTGCATACCTCTGGAAACACCATATATTTT. Translated, this is CASSLHTSGNTIYF.